Listed below are T cell receptor beta chains from one sample, sequenced in a study of CD8+ T cells in alopecia areata. Repertoires were generated with immunoSEQ multiplex PCR, while TCRdb's copy carries only in-frame clones and drops some. The sample holds roughly 100,000 clones, 65% to 90% seen once. Material: CD8+ T cells sorted from blood, obtained at approximately week 30, from a patient treated with tofacitinib. The receptors shown here come from a human donor with alopecia areata. Each CDR3 is given with its conserved first and last residue. The D gene is left open where the match is weak. Clone size, where shown, is once, few, many, or a class for clones that have expanded.

j_call d_call v_call clone_size cdr3_aa cdr3_nt
TRBJ1-2 TRBD1 TRBV7-9 . CASSLVSGQGPYGYTF TGTGCCAGCAGCTTAGTCTCGGGACAGGGGCCCTATGGCTACACCTTC
TRBJ2-1 . TRBV6-1 . CASSEYDRTEQFF TGTGCCAGCAGTGAATATGATCGGACAGAGCAGTTCTTC
TRBJ2-5 TRBD1 TRBV9 . CASSVAGGTGDRRETQYF TGTGCCAGCAGCGTAGCTGGGGGGACAGGTGATCGCAGGGAGACCCAGTACTTC
TRBJ1-5 TRBD1 TRBV30 . CAWSFNGTAYSNQPQHF TGTGCCTGGAGTTTCAACGGGACAGCTTATAGCAATCAGCCCCAGCATTTT
TRBJ2-3 . TRBV5-4 . CASSLLAQGDADTQYF TGTGCCAGCAGCTTGCTAGCCCAAGGCGATGCAGATACGCAGTATTTT
TRBJ1-2 TRBD1 TRBV4-1 . CASSPGIVTGGQGYTF TGCGCCAGCAGCCCCGGTATAGTGACAGGGGGCCAGGGCTACACCTTC
TRBJ1-2 TRBD1 TRBV5-1 once CASSLVAGGADGYTF TGCGCCAGCAGCTTGGTGGCAGGGGGCGCGGATGGCTACACCTTC
TRBJ2-7 . TRBV7-6 . CASSPGREGEQYF TGTGCCAGCAGCCCCGGCAGGGAAGGCGAGCAGTACTTC
TRBJ2-2 . TRBV11-2 once CASSFWGSGELFF TGTGCCAGCAGCTTTTGGGGTTCCGGGGAGCTGTTTTTT
TRBJ2-1 TRBD1 TRBV10-3 . CASILPGQVYNEQFF TGTGCCAGCATCCTGCCGGGACAGGTCTACAATGAGCAGTTCTTC
TRBJ2-1 . TRBV29-1 . CSVEPEGYNEQFF TGCAGCGTCGAACCGGAGGGCTACAATGAGCAGTTCTTC
TRBJ2-7 TRBD2 TRBV29-1 . CSVEIGQGPREGQYF TGCAGCGTTGAAATAGGGCAGGGCCCGAGGGAGGGGCAGTACTTC
TRBJ2-7 TRBD2 TRBV27 . CASASGLAYEQYF TGTGCCAGCGCTAGCGGGCTAGCCTACGAGCAGTACTTC